The 27 T cell receptor beta chains in this list originate from one sample, sequenced in a study of T cell responses to AZD1222 COVID-19 vaccine. Here immunoSEQ multiplex PCR was the method, and the copy in TCRdb shows in-frame clones only, minus some. The sample lists 150,000 to 200,000 clones, around nine tenths occurring once. Material: peripheral blood, obtained 28 days after the second dose of the MenACWY control vaccine. Source of these receptors: an adult who received the MenACWY meningococcal vaccine as a control.

The rearrangement links TRBV27 to TRBJ2-7; D is unresolved. CDR1 MNHEY and CDR2 SMNVEV come from the germline V gene (reference sequence). The germline V and J ends were trimmed by 3 bases and 0 bases, with 9 bases remaining between them. The CDR3 has 14 residues. Here the CDR3 reads CASSLHQSSYEQYF. The CDR3 DNA is TGTGCCAGCAGTTTGCACCAGAGCTCCTACGAGCAGTACTTC.

The rearrangement joins TRBV3-1 (or the pseudogene TRBV3-2) to TRBJ1-3; 9 positions match TRBD1. The J segment lost 4 bases and the V segment lost 4 bases, leaving 5 bases of the junction unmatched. The CDR3 has 15 residues. Germline-derived CDR1 and CDR2 are LGHDT and YNNKEL (reference sequence). DNA for the CDR3: TGTGCCAGCAGCCTCACAGGGGGCGGGGGAAACACCATATATTTT. Protein: CASSLTGGGGNTIYF.

The CDR3 DNA follows: TGCGCCAGCAGCTTGGACAGGTCGAACACCGGGGAGCTGTTTTTT. Encoded protein: CASSLDRSNTGELFF. This chain uses TRBV5-1 with TRBJ2-2, with TRBD1 as a possible D gene (5 bases). CDR1 and CDR2 (germline): SGHRS, YFSETQ. The germline V and J ends were trimmed by 0 bases and 0 bases, with 6 bases remaining between them. This CDR3 has 15 residues.

This clone was counted a single time. The chain uses TRBV7-9 and TRBJ2-1; 7 bases line up with TRBD2. V dropped 5 bases and J dropped 2; count of bases not matched to a gene: 9. Germline CDR1 SEHNR, CDR2 FQNEAQ (reference sequence). CDR3 length: 16 residues. The CDR3 loop reads CASSTSSGRTYNEQFF. CDR3 in DNA: TGTGCCAGCAGCACCTCTAGCGGCCGGACCTACAATGAGCAGTTCTTC. Variable domain in full (rest from reference TRBV7-9 and TRBJ2-1): DTGVSQNPRHKITKRGQNVTFRCDPISEHNRLYWYRQTLGQGPEFLTYFQNEAQLEKSRLLSDRFSAERPKGSFSTLEIQRTEQGDSAMYLCASSTSSGRTYNEQFFGPGTRLTVL.

The chain links TRBV28 to TRBJ2-1; 7 bases are a match to TRBD2. The length of the CDR3 is 15 residues. CDR1 MDHEN and CDR2 SYDVKM come from the germline V gene. V was clipped by 5 bases and J by 6 bases; unmatched bases: 10. The DNA for the CDR3 is TGTGCCAGCAGTAAGGGAGGGCCAAGGGGCAATGAGCAGTTCTTC. Translating it yields CASSKGGPRGNEQFF.

This rearrangement joins TRBV6-1 to TRBJ2-1; D unclear. Per germline, CDR1 MNHNS and CDR2 SASEGT. V was cut by 1 base and J by 7 bases, with 8 bases left in between. The CDR3 totals 13 residues. This CDR3 is CASSEGSVNEQFF. DNA of the CDR3: TGTGCCAGCAGTGAAGGCAGCGTTAATGAGCAGTTCTTC.

DNA for the CDR3: TGTGCCATCAGTGTAGGGCAGGGGAATTCACCCCTCCACTTT. Translated, it gives CAISVGQGNSPLHF. This chain connects TRBV10-3 to TRBJ1-6; D perhaps matches TRBD1 (6 bases). Trimming pared 4 bases from V and 7 bases from J, leaving 11 bases between. The CDR3 loop spans 14 amino acids. Germline CDR1 reads ENHRY; CDR2 reads SYGVKD.

The chain uses TRBV18 and TRBJ1-2; D is possibly TRBD1 (5 bases). Germline CDR1 is KGHSH and CDR2 is LQKENI. The V end lost 5 bases, the J end lost 8 bases, and 18 bases lay between the germline ends. This CDR3 is 14 amino acids long. The CDR3 here is CASSEIGESNGYTF. CDR3 DNA sequence: TGTGCCAGCTCAGAGATAGGGGAGAGTAACGGCTACACCTTC.

Only a few counts were recorded for this clone. A junction boundary mismatches the germline segment, possibly from a read error. The chain links TRBV25-1 to TRBJ1-5; a weak D match, TRBD1 (5 bases). The CDR3 has 15 residues. Germline-derived CDR1 and CDR2 are MGHDK and SYGVNS. The CDR3 DNA reads TGTGCCAGGAGTGGGCCCTTGGGGCGCAATCAGCCCCAGCATTTT. Amino acid sequence: CARSGPLGRNQPQHF.

The chain has TRBV11-3 and TRBJ2-2, with 10 nucleotides matching TRBD2. The CDR3 extends over 19 amino acids. Germline CDR1 and CDR2: SGHNT and YENEEA. V gave up 1 base and J gave up 2 bases; unmatched junction bases: 10. CDR3 residues: CASSLAGLAGAINTGELFF. The CDR3 nucleotides read TGTGCCAGCAGCTTAGCGGGTCTAGCGGGGGCCATAAACACCGGGGAGCTGTTTTTT.

J is TRBJ1-5 and V is TRBV21-1. TRBV21-1 is described as a pseudogene. The CDR3 is made up of 16 amino acids. For the CDR3, the DNA is TGTGCCAGCAGCCTGCTAGGTGGGGATAGCAATCAGCCCCAGCATTTT. It translates to CASSLLGGDSNQPQHF.

The V gene is TRBV5-4, the J gene TRBJ2-2; unclear D gene. Germline V gives CDR1 SGHNT, CDR2 YYREEE (reference sequence). The CDR3 length is 14 residues. The ends were cut back, 4 bases at V and 1 base at J, with 8 bases in the middle. The CDR3, as DNA: TGTGCCAGCAGCGCGGTGAGGAACACCGGGGAGCTGTTTTTT. This codes for CASSAVRNTGELFF.

The V gene is TRBV19, the J gene TRBJ1-2; weak D call: TRBD1 (6 bases). CDR3 length: 13 residues. The germline gives CDR1 LNHDA, CDR2 SQIVND (reference sequence). V was trimmed by 6 bases and J by 4 bases, leaving 12 bases between them. The CDR3 is CASSPRQAYGYTF. In DNA, the CDR3 is TGTGCCAGTAGCCCCCGACAGGCCTATGGCTACACCTTC. Drawing the rest from reference TRBV19 and TRBJ1-2, the complete variable domain is DGGITQSPKYLFRKEGQNVTLSCEQNLNHDAMYWYRQDPGQGLRLIYYSQIVNDFQKGDIAEGYSVSREKKESFPLTVTSAQKNPTAFYLCASSPRQAYGYTFGSGTRLTVV.

The V and J genes are TRBV12-3 or TRBV12-4 and TRBJ2-7, with 10 bases that match TRBD1. The CDR3 spans 13 residues. V gave up 5 bases and J gave up 9 bases; unmatched junction bases: 7. The CDR3, as DNA: TGTGCCAGCAGTCGACAGGGGGCGTTCGGGCAGTACTTC. It specifies CASSRQGAFGQYF.

The chain links TRBV4-3 to TRBJ2-7, with TRBD1 matching over 7 bases. Per germline, CDR1 LGHNA and CDR2 YSLEER. The V and J ends lost 2 bases and 0 bases, in that order; junction bases with no gene match: 4. The CDR3 has 15 amino acids. In DNA, the CDR3 is TGCGCCAGCAGCCAAAGGACAGGAGCCTCCTACGAGCAGTACTTC. Translating it yields CASSQRTGASYEQYF.

The chain couples TRBV4-1 to TRBJ1-5; D possibly corresponds to TRBD1 (5 bases). Germline CDR1 MGHRA, CDR2 YSYEKL. The CDR3 is 15 amino acids. V was pared by 0 bases and J by 3 bases, with 9 bases between. CDR3 sequence: CASSQDGGVNQPQHF. DNA for the CDR3: TGCGCCAGCAGCCAAGATGGAGGGGTCAATCAGCCCCAGCATTTT.

This chain connects TRBV7-2 to TRBJ2-7; TRBD1 matches at 12 bases. V lost 5 bases, J lost 4 bases, and 9 bases stayed unmatched. The CDR3 totals 16 residues. The germline gives CDR1 SGHTA, CDR2 FQGNSA. The CDR3: CASSPRGTGGVYEQYF. The CDR3 DNA sequence: TGTGCCAGCAGCCCAAGGGGGACAGGGGGCGTTTACGAGCAGTACTTC.

This sequence joins TRBV28 and TRBJ1-6; D unresolved. The CDR3 is 15 amino acids. Germline CDR1 MDHEN, CDR2 SYDVKM. Trimming removed 2 bases from V and 9 bases from J, with 14 bases in between. The CDR3 reads CASSLGPGSTSPLHF. The CDR3 DNA sequence: TGTGCCAGCAGTTTAGGACCCGGGAGTACTTCACCCCTCCACTTT.

In DNA, the CDR3 is TGTGCCAGCAACTATTTAGCGGAGAACACCGGGGAGCTGTTTTTT. This translates into CASNYLAENTGELFF. The chain combines TRBV5-8 with TRBJ2-2, with D perhaps matching TRBD2 (6 bases). The CDR3 contains 15 residues. Trimming removed 6 bases at V and 1 base at J, with 13 bases between. Germline V gene data show CDR1 as SGHTS and CDR2 as YDEGEE.

This clone was counted only a few times. The chain uses TRBV11-2 and TRBJ2-7; the D gene could be TRBD1 or TRBD2 (6 bases each). The CDR3 runs to 16 residues. CDR1 and CDR2 from the germline V gene are SGHAT and FQNNGV. V lost 5 bases and J lost 2, with 19 bases in between. CDR3 residues: CASSLPGAGIAYEQYF. The CDR3 DNA sequence: TGTGCCAGCAGCCTCCCGGGGGCAGGGATTGCCTACGAGCAGTACTTC.

V gene TRBV3-1 (or the pseudogene TRBV3-2) combines with J gene TRBJ1-1, with TRBD1 as a possible D gene (5 bases). Trimming cost V 2 bases and J 6 bases, with 13 bases left between them. This CDR3 comprises 14 residues. CDR1 LGHDT and CDR2 YNNKEL come from the germline V gene (reference sequence). CDR3 nucleotide sequence: TGTGCCAGCAGCCAACGTGGCAGGGTGGCTGAAGCTTTCTTT. This gives the protein CASSQRGRVAEAFF.

V usage is TRBV6-5 and J usage is TRBJ1-5; possible D gene TRBD1, 5 bases. Per germline, CDR1 MNHEY and CDR2 SVGAGI. V was clipped by 8 bases and J by 5 bases, with 13 bases between them. CDR3 length equals 13 residues. CDR3 region: CASQRGDHQPQHF. CDR3 sequence (DNA): TGTGCCAGCCAACGGGGGGATCATCAGCCCCAGCATTTT.

The V call is TRBV7-3, the J call TRBJ2-3; D gene uncertain. This CDR3 spans 13 amino acids. Germline V gives CDR1 SGHTA, CDR2 FQGTGA. Deletions cut 5 bases from V and 1 base from J, with 7 bases between. The CDR3 region is CASSPVGTDTQYF. The CDR3 DNA sequence: TGTGCCAGCAGCCCGGTAGGCACAGATACGCAGTATTTT.

The gene calls are TRBV2 and TRBJ1-6, with 9 positions matching TRBD1. Germline V CDR1 and CDR2: SNHLY, FYNNEI. Trimming removed 4 bases from V and 10 bases from J; junction bases left unmatched: 5. The CDR3 spans 14 residues. The CDR3 coding sequence is TGTGCCAGCAGTGGGGACAGGGAGACATCACCCCTCCACTTT. Protein product: CASSGDRETSPLHF.

This chain links TRBV5-1 with TRBJ2-3; tentatively, D is TRBD2 (5 bases). V gave up 0 bases and J gave up 2 bases, with 10 bases separating them. Germline V gene data show CDR1 as SGHRS and CDR2 as YFSETQ. The CDR3 totals 15 residues. CDR3: CASSLAGEPTDTQYF. The CDR3, as DNA: TGCGCCAGCAGCTTGGCCGGGGAGCCCACAGATACGCAGTATTTT.

The rearrangement links TRBV6-5 to TRBJ1-1; 7 bases line up with TRBD1. With 4 bases clipped from V and 1 base from J, the junction kept 3 bases outside the gene matches. Germline CDR1 and CDR2: MNHEY and SVGAGI. The CDR3 is 14 amino acids. As DNA, the CDR3 is TGTGCCAGCAGTTGGGACAGATGGAACACTGAAGCTTTCTTT. Amino acid sequence: CASSWDRWNTEAFF.

V and J are TRBV5-1 and TRBJ2-3, with 7 bases lining up with TRBD2. V gave up 2 bases and J gave up 2 bases; unmatched junction bases: 5. The CDR3 consists of 15 residues. Germline V gene lookup returns CDR1 SGHRS and CDR2 YFSETQ. CDR3 DNA sequence: TGCGCCAGCAGCTTAACTAGCGAGTTCACAGATACGCAGTATTTT. This gives the protein CASSLTSEFTDTQYF.